These T cell receptor beta chains were read from a single sample in a study of T cells after yellow fever vaccination. TCRdb processed the 5' RACE reads anew with MiXCR; each CDR3 protein has one entry. The table has 600,000 to 750,000 distinct CDR3 sequences, roughly 12% seen once. The sequencing used PBMCs, collected on the day of the yellow fever booster vaccination. The source is a man between 25 and 39 years old who received the YFV17D yellow fever vaccine. Both conserved end residues are part of each CDR3. The D gene is left open where the match is weak. A clone size is listed for some rows: how often the clone was seen (once, few, many), or a class if it is expanded.

j_call | clone_size | v_call | d_call | cdr3_aa | cdr3_nt
TRBJ2-7 | - | TRBV29-1 | TRBD1 | CSVDWDRGSGEQYF | TGCAGCGTTGACTGGGACAGGGGGTCGGGAGAGCAGTACTTC
TRBJ2-3 | few | TRBV7-2 | TRBD2 | CASSVLAGGGTDTQYF | TGTGCCAGCAGCGTACTAGCGGGAGGTGGTACAGATACGCAGTATTTT
TRBJ2-5 | few | TRBV29-1 | TRBD2 | CSVGQRDALSQYF | TGCAGCGTTGGCCAGCGGGACGCCCTGAGCCAGTACTTC
TRBJ2-3 | - | TRBV7-2 | TRBD2 | CASSTRTSGDTQYF | TGTGCCAGCAGTACCCGGACTAGCGGGGATACGCAGTATTTT
TRBJ1-5 | - | TRBV7-9 | - | CASSLIRGRVNQPQHF | TGTGCCAGCAGCTTAATCCGGGGTAGGGTCAATCAGCCCCAGCATTTT
TRBJ2-1 | - | TRBV27 | TRBD2 | CASSSGSGINEQFF | TGTGCCAGCAGCTCGGGGAGCGGGATCAATGAGCAGTTCTTC
TRBJ1-1 | - | TRBV20-1 | TRBD1 | CSAIRQGRSGTENTEAFF | TGCAGTGCTATCAGACAGGGACGGAGTGGTACGGAGAACACTGAAGCTTTCTTT
TRBJ1-5 | - | TRBV20-1 | - | CSARERVSGAQHF | TGCAGTGCTAGAGAAAGGGTTTCGGGAGCCCAGCATTTT
TRBJ2-3 | - | TRBV20-1 | - | CSARGQADTQYF | TGCAGTGCTAGAGGGCAGGCAGATACGCAGTATTTT
TRBJ2-7 | - | TRBV7-3 | - | CASSLGGNPYEQYF | TGTGCCAGCAGCTTAGGGGGGAACCCCTACGAGCAGTACTTC
TRBJ2-5 | - | TRBV7-3 | TRBD2 | CASSLSGAPGTQYF | TGTGCCAGCAGCCTTAGCGGGGCCCCAGGGACCCAGTACTTC
TRBJ2-2 | few | TRBV11-3 | - | CASSSPPHGELFF | TGTGCCAGCAGCTCCCCTCCACATGGGGAGCTGTTTTTT
TRBJ1-4 | few | TRBV9 | - | CASSPSPESATNEKLFF | TGTGCCAGCAGCCCTTCTCCAGAAAGTGCAACTAATGAAAAACTGTTTTTT